These 7 T cell receptor beta chains share one sample of origin, sequenced in a study of T cells in women clearing cervical HPV infection. Sequencing used immunoSEQ multiplex PCR; TCRdb keeps in-frame clones, though not all of them. Its table lists tens of thousands of clones. The specimen was blood buffy coat. Receptors were obtained from a woman between 18 and 70 years old with a cervical HPV16 infection that either progressed to CIN3+ or cleared (not recorded which).

Regarding this clone: The read falls 3 residues short of the CDR3 end, and the missing part is taken from the germline J gene. V is TRBV6-2 or TRBV6-3 and J is TRBJ2-1, with TRBD1 matching over 10 bases. The CDR3 extends over 15 amino acids. Trimming removed 8 bases from V and 2 bases from J; junction bases left unmatched: 6. The germline gives CDR1 MNHEY, CDR2 SVGEGT. The DNA read from the CDR3 is TGTGCCAGCGAACGTGGACAGGGGGCCTACAATGAG. It encodes CASERGQGAYNE. The full CDR3 sequence reads CASERGQGAYNEQFF.

On this clone itself: Coverage ceases 3 residues before the CDR3 finishes, and the germline J gene fills in the end. The rearrangement uses TRBV7-9 and TRBJ1-1; tentatively, D is TRBD1 (6 bases). Looked up from germline, CDR1 is SEHNR and CDR2 is FQNEAQ (reference sequence). The CDR3 is made up of 15 amino acids. This CDR3 reads CASSPGQNRLRGAFF. Partial CDR3 DNA: TGTGCCAGCAGCCCTGGACAGAACCGATTGAGGGGG.

Notes on this clone: The read comes to an end 3 residues before the CDR3 does, leaving the germline J gene to fill in the end. V and J are TRBV19 and TRBJ2-7; 8 nucleotides match TRBD2. The CDR3 contains 15 residues. The J segment lost 3 bases and the V segment lost 6 bases, leaving 10 bases of the junction unmatched. CDR1 and CDR2 (germline): LNHDA, SQIVND (reference sequence). The part of the CDR3 DNA that was read is TGTGCCAGTAGCCTTTTGCGGGGGGCCTTCTACGAG. Amino acids: CASSLLRGAFYE. The whole CDR3 region reads CASSLLRGAFYEQYF.

Notes on this clone: The DNA ends 3 residues before the CDR3 does, and the rest of the CDR3 is filled in from the germline J gene. The gene calls are TRBV11-2 and TRBJ2-5; D is ambiguous. V shed 6 bases and J shed 2 bases, with 4 bases lying between them. Germline V gene data show CDR1 as SGHAT and CDR2 as FQNNGV. The CDR3 runs 11 residues. CDR3 DNA, as far as it was read: TGTGCCAGCAGTCCACAAGAGACC. Amino acid sequence: CASSPQET. The complete CDR3 protein is CASSPQETQYF.

By frequency, this clone is medium-sized. The read terminates 3 residues ahead of where the CDR3 ends, so the germline J gene completes it. The V and J genes are TRBV7-2 and TRBJ2-3; 7 nucleotides line up with TRBD1. The CDR3 runs 15 residues. The V segment lost 6 bases and the J segment 4 bases; nucleotides outside the gene matches: 10. Germline lookup yields CDR1 SGHTA and CDR2 FQGNSA. Incomplete CDR3 DNA: TGTGCCAGCAGTCAACGACAGGGTAATGCAGATACG. Its translation is CASSQRQGNADT. The complete CDR3 reads CASSQRQGNADTQYF.

With regard to this clone: The CDR3 is cut off 3 residues early in the read; its end comes from the germline J gene. The chain links TRBV10-3 to TRBJ1-5; D may be TRBD1 (5 bases). The ends were cut back, 6 bases at V and 4 bases at J, with 13 bases in the middle. This CDR3 is 14 amino acids long. Germline assignment: CDR1 ENHRY and CDR2 SYGVKD. Partial CDR3 DNA: TGTGCCATCAGGTCCGACAGCCCAAATCAGCCC. Protein: CAIRSDSPNQP. The CDR3 in full is CAIRSDSPNQPQHF.

Concerning this clone: Read data end 3 residues before the CDR3 end; the end is taken from the germline J gene. V gene TRBV2 combines with J gene TRBJ2-7, with 7 positions matching TRBD2. Per germline, CDR1 SNHLY and CDR2 FYNNEI. Germline trimming cut 3 bases from V and 3 bases from J; bases unmatched to any gene: 11. This CDR3 is built from 16 residues. CDR3 loop: CASSEFSSAGLYEQYF. CDR3 DNA, as far as it was read: TGTGCCAGCAGTGAGTTCAGTTCAGCGGGGCTCTACGAG.